This TCR beta chain appears in the sequencing data of a study of Graves' ophthalmopathy and Graves' hyperthyroidism. The table lists this clonotype with many counts. Trimming cost V 2 bases and J 8 bases, with 21 bases left between them. The CDR3 is 16 residues long. Per the germline V gene, CDR1 is SGHTA and CDR2 is FQGNSA. Beta-chain TCR CDR3 regions were amplified from RNA transcripts. In the first round, RT-PCR was carried out with HTBI primers, and a multiplex PCR formed the second round. Using its own MiXCR run on the multiplex PCR reads, TCRdb lists one record per CDR3 protein. The sample shows roughly 700,000 distinct CDR3 sequences, 40% of them seen only once.

The chain couples TRBV7-2 to TRBJ1-2, with D unclear. The sequence was collected from an adult man with Graves' ophthalmopathy. Sequenced input: peripheral blood. CDR3 in DNA: TGTGCCAGCAGCTTAAGAGTGCAGGAGGGCCCTAAGGGCTACACCTTC. Residues: CASSLRVQEGPKGYTF. The full variable domain, completed using reference TRBV7-2 and TRBJ1-2, is GAGVSQSPSNKVTEKGKDVELRCDPISGHTALYWYRQSLGQGLEFLIYFQGNSAPDKSGLPSDRFSAERTGGSVSTLTIQRTQQEDSAVYLCASSLRVQEGPKGYTFGSGTRLTVV.